This TCR beta chain was sequenced for a study of blood T cell repertoires in COVID-19. This clone was detected a few times. The method was immunoSEQ multiplex PCR; TCRdb's version includes in-frame clones alone and lacks a portion of them. There are about 150,000 clones in the sample; roughly 90% occur only once, and approximately 3.7% lies in the top ten. The sample comprised PBMCs or T cells enriched from blood (not recorded which). The source of this sequence is a woman aged 40 to 50 who had been exposed to COVID-19.

The CDR3 sequence: CASRAGQHTEAFF. In DNA form, the CDR3 reads TGCGCCAGCAGGGCGGGACAGCACACTGAAGCTTTCTTT. This sequence joins TRBV10-1 and TRBJ1-1; 7 bases fit TRBD1. CDR1 is WNHNN and CDR2 is SYGVQD in the germline V gene (reference sequence). V dropped 6 bases and J dropped 3; count of bases not matched to a gene: 4. The CDR3 totals 13 residues.